Below, 7 T cell receptor beta chains from the same sample are listed, as sequenced in a study of blood T cell repertoires in COVID-19. The repertoire was sequenced with immunoSEQ multiplex PCR; TCRdb's copy has only in-frame clones and lacks some. The table records about 140,000 clones, roughly 85% of them present only once. Material: peripheral blood. These receptors were collected from a man aged 55 to 70 with acute or convalescent COVID-19.

In its sample, this clone was seen a few times. The V call is TRBV5-1, the J call TRBJ2-5; possibly TRBD2 for D (6 bases). This CDR3 is built from 15 residues. From germline, CDR1 is SGHRS and CDR2 YFSETQ. With 4 bases removed from V and 3 bases from J, the gap between germline ends came to 16 bases. The CDR3 region has the DNA TGCGCCAGCAGCCCCAGGGTGGGCGGGGAAGAGACCCAGTACTTC. Its translation is CASSPRVGGEETQYF.

The V and J genes are TRBV5-4 and TRBJ2-7, with 9 bases identical to TRBD1. Germline-derived CDR1 and CDR2 are SGHNT and YYREEE (reference sequence). J gave up 3 bases and V 2 bases, and 3 bases lay outside the gene matches. The CDR3 contains 14 residues. CDR3 in DNA: TGTGCCAGCAGCTTCGGGGGACAGGGCTACGAGCAGTACTTC. Protein product: CASSFGGQGYEQYF.

V and J are TRBV5-1 and TRBJ1-4, with D possibly being TRBD1 (6 bases). Germline V CDR1 and CDR2: SGHRS, YFSETQ. Trimming pared 4 bases from V and 8 bases from J, leaving 9 bases between. The CDR3 length is 12 residues. CDR3 region: CASSLRGEKLFF. The CDR3 DNA is TGCGCCAGCAGCCTCAGGGGCGAAAAACTGTTTTTT. The full variable domain, its missing parts supplied by reference TRBV5-1 and TRBJ1-4, is KAGVTQTPRYLIKTRGQQVTLSCSPISGHRSVSWYQQTPGQGLQFLFEYFSETQRNKGNFPGRFSGRQFSNSRSEMNVSTLELGDSALYLCASSLRGEKLFFGSGTQLSVL.

This clone was recorded a few times. This chain connects TRBV7-2 to TRBJ2-1, with a possible D match to TRBD2 (6 bases). In germline, CDR1 is SGHTA, CDR2 FQGNSA. The length of the CDR3 is 15 residues. Trimming cost V 1 base and J 9 bases, with 16 bases left between them. The CDR3 region is CASSLVGRREGEQFF. The CDR3 nucleotides are TGTGCCAGCAGCTTAGTAGGTCGGAGGGAAGGTGAGCAGTTCTTC.

This clone was seen a few times. The gene calls are TRBV24-1 and TRBJ2-2, with TRBD1 as a possible D gene (5 bases). V gave up 5 bases and J gave up 2 bases, with 8 bases separating them. The CDR3 contains 14 residues. Germline CDR1 reads KGHDR; CDR2 reads SFDVKD. CDR3 residues: CATSVGLNTGELFF. The CDR3 DNA follows: TGTGCCACCAGTGTGGGGCTTAACACCGGGGAGCTGTTTTTT.

This chain connects TRBV30 to TRBJ1-5; D call uncertain. Germline lookup yields CDR1 GTSNPN and CDR2 SVGIG (reference sequence). The CDR3 length is 15 residues. V gave up 1 base and J gave up 3 bases, with 13 bases separating them. The CDR3 sequence: CAWSGKGGLNQPQHF. CDR3 nucleotides: TGTGCCTGGAGTGGAAAGGGAGGCCTCAATCAGCCCCAGCATTTT.

The chain joins TRBV6-6 to TRBJ2-7; 7 bases match TRBD2. The germline V gene has CDR1 MNHNY and CDR2 SVGAGI (reference sequence). This CDR3 region has 15 residues. J was trimmed by 0 bases and V by 4 bases; bases with no gene match: 6. CDR3 in DNA: TGTGCCAGCAGTTTGCCCGGGACTAACTCCTACGAGCAGTACTTC. Its translation: CASSLPGTNSYEQYF.